The sequence of this TCR beta chain was determined in a study of T-cell memory formation after mild COVID-19 (dated by TCRdb to the early 2020s). Background on the whole study: Most TCR sequence clusters were specific to one of the two donors. In two donors, T-cell clones that expanded and contracted after mild COVID-19 were tracked by sequencing TCRalpha and TCRbeta repertoires over time. The cohort comprised two young, previously healthy adult volunteers, one female and one male.

Results the study describes overall, beyond this receptor: The study included only a couple of mild cases, and larger cohorts that include severe cases with pre-infection samples were judged to be necessary. The second-wave clones that peaked on day 37 were not confirmed to be SARS-CoV-2 specific. Contracting CD4+ clones appeared mostly in the CM and EM memory subsets, whereas CD8+ clones were enriched in EMRA. Clones contracting from day 15 to 85 had balanced CD4/CD8 phenotypes, while a second wave expanding from day 15 to 37 was biased towards CD4+. Some responding clones were found in pre-infection memory, which suggests that pre-existing cross-reactive memory T cells took part in the SARS-CoV-2 response.

Sequencing relied on an Illumina NovaSeq 6000. Using 5'RACE with constant-segment primers, TCRalpha and TCRbeta cDNA libraries were constructed, with sample barcodes and unique molecular identifiers added in the process. Trizol reagent was used to extract RNA from every sample. Amplification of the libraries took two PCR steps, and the second step added a second sample barcode plus Illumina TruSeq adapters. Sequencing of the libraries was done on an Illumina NovaSeq, producing 2 x 150 bp paired-end reads. The published analysis was carried out like this. The reads were demultiplexed and collapsed into UMI-guided consensus sequences using migec v1.2.7. With mixcr v2.1.11, UMI consensuses were aligned to TRA and TRB V and J templates and assembled into clonotypes. Expanded or contracted clonotypes were those called significant by both edgeR and NoisET, with noise models trained on biological replicates. For edgeR calls, the cutoffs were a false discovery rate-adjusted p below 0.01 and a log2 fold-change threshold of 1. As an exploratory analysis of dynamics, max-normalized trajectories of the 1000 most abundant clonotypes were examined by PCA with hierarchical clustering. Separately sequenced CD4+ and CD8+ repertoires were used to assign the CD4 or CD8 phenotype of responding clones. In TCRdb, the public reads were trimmed at Q25 with fastp and aligned with MiXCR, with productive beta chains retained. A single entry per CDR3 protein holds the most common genes and DNA from its merged rows. TCRdb, not the authors, supplied the V and J calls. The sample records more than 250,000 distinct CDR3 sequences, under 20% of which are singletons. The ten most abundant clones make up under 30% of the sample.

Ficoll-Paque density gradient centrifugation was used to isolate PBMCs. Points on this clonotype: Its antigen is unknown. No per-base quality is available; no much larger clone lies one base away.

CDR1 and CDR2 were assigned from the germline V gene as MGHRA and YSYEKL. The CDR3 has 13 amino acids, counting the end cysteine and phenylalanine. Just the 39-base CDR3 DNA is kept, in frame starting at base 1. Trimming at the junction amounts to 3 bases on V and 5 bases on J, and the germline ends lie 7 bases apart. The sample was PBMCs or a T cell subset sorted from them (not recorded which). The source of this sequence is a man aged 18-30 years who had mild COVID-19 (a few samples of this study predate the infection). The sample titles of this study are shuffled in the database, so cell type and time point are left out; the donor was told from shared clones. The chain links TRBV4-1 with TRBJ1-4; there is no confident call for the D gene. The DNA reads TGCGCCAGCAGCCAGCGGGAGAATGAAAAACTGTTTTTT. It translates to CASSQRENEKLFF.